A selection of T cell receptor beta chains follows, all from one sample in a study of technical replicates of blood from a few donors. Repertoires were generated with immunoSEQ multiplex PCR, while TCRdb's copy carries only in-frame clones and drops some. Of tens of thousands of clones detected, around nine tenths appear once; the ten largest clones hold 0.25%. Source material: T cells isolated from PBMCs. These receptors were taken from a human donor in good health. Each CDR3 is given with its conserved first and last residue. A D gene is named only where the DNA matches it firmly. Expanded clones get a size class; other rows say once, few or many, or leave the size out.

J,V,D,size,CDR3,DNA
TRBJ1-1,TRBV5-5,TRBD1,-,CASSRTGVEGTEAFF,TGTGCCAGCAGCCGGACAGGGGTCGAGGGCACTGAAGCTTTCTTT
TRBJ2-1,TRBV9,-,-,CASSSTYNEQFF,TGTGCCAGCAGCTCCACCTACAATGAGCAGTTCTTC
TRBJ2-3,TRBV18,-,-,CASSSDTPRLSSTDTQYF,TGTGCCAGCTCATCGGACACCCCTCGGCTTTCCAGCACAGATACGCAGTATTTT
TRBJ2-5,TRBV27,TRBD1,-,CASSLSRQGAEQETQYF,TGTGCCAGCAGTTTATCCCGACAGGGGGCAGAACAAGAGACCCAGTACTTC
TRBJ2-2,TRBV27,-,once,CASTKPLTGELFF,TGTGCCAGCACTAAGCCCCTTACCGGGGAGCTGTTTTTT
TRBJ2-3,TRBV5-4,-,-,CASSLGTSTDTQYF,TGTGCCAGCAGCCTAGGGACTTCCACAGATACGCAGTATTTT
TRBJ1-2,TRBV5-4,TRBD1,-,CASSFSYRQGLYGYTF,TGTGCCAGCAGCTTCTCGTACCGACAGGGACTCTATGGCTACACCTTC
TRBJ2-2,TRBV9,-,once,CASSFMGGPNTGELFF,TGTGCCAGCAGCTTTATGGGGGGGCCGAACACCGGGGAGCTGTTTTTT
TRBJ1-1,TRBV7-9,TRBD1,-,CASSPGQGARF,TGTGCCAGCAGCCCAGGACAGGGGGCGAGATTT
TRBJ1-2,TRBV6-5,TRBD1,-,CASSPQGQGGGYTF,TGTGCCAGCAGCCCCCAGGGACAGGGCGGTGGCTACACCTTC
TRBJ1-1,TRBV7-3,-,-,CASNFLPVREAFF,TGTGCCAGCAACTTCCTTCCGGTACGTGAAGCTTTCTTT
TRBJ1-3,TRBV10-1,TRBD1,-,CASSELGGAGNTIYF,TGCGCCAGCAGTGAACTAGGGGGCGCCGGAAACACCATATATTTT
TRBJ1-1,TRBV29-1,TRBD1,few,CSALKTGAEAFF,TGCAGCGCCCTAAAAACAGGGGCTGAAGCTTTCTTT
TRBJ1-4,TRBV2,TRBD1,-,CASSGGQGVEKLFF,TGTGCCAGCAGCGGGGGACAGGGGGTTGAAAAACTGTTTTTT
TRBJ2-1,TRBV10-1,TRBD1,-,CASSAAPGQGYNEQFF,TGCGCCAGCAGTGCGGCACCGGGACAGGGCTACAATGAGCAGTTCTTC
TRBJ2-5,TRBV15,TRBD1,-,CATSRVGQGFETQYF,TGTGCCACCAGCAGAGTGGGACAGGGATTTGAGACCCAGTACTTC
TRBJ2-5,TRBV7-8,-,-,CASSPNPEETQYF,TGTGCCAGCAGCCCCAACCCAGAAGAGACCCAGTACTTC
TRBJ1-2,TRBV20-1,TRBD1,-,CSAFTGDGYTF,TGCAGTGCTTTCACAGGGGATGGCTACACCTTC
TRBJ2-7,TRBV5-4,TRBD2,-,CASSSGLAEYEQYF,TGTGCCAGCAGCTCCGGACTAGCGGAATACGAGCAGTACTTC
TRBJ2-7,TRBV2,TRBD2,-,CASSYTTGTSGTYEQYF,TGTGCCAGCAGTTATACGACCGGGACTAGCGGCACCTACGAGCAGTACTTC
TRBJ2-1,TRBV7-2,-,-,CASSLVGGEYNEQFF,TGTGCCAGCAGCTTAGTCGGTGGAGAGTACAATGAGCAGTTCTTC
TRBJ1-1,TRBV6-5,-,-,CASSGGNTEAFF,TGTGCCAGCTCTGGAGGGAACACTGAAGCTTTCTTT
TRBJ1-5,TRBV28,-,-,CASSFETDYNQPQHF,TGTGCCAGCAGTTTTGAAACAGACTATAATCAGCCCCAGCATTTT
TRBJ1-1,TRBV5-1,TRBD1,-,CASSFGTGGFVTEAFF,TGCGCCAGCAGCTTTGGCACAGGGGGGTTCGTGACTGAAGCTTTCTTT
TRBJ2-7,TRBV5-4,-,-,CASSLDRGSYEQYF,TGTGCCAGCAGCTTGGATAGGGGTTCCTACGAGCAGTACTTC
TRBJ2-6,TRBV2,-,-,CASRGLSSGANVLTF,TGTGCCAGCAGGGGACTCAGCTCTGGGGCCAACGTCCTGACTTTC
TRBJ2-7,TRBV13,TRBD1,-,CASSHGTGESYEQYF,TGTGCCAGCAGCCATGGGACAGGGGAATCCTACGAGCAGTACTTC
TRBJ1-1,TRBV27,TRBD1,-,CASSLSTGDAATEAFF,TGTGCCAGCAGTTTATCGACAGGGGATGCGGCCACTGAAGCTTTCTTT
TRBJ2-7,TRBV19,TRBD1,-,CASSSSRTGRTYEQYF,TGTGCCAGTAGTTCTTCCCGGACAGGGCGAACCTACGAGCAGTACTTC
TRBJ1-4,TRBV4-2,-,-,CASSQRGGDEKLFF,TGTGCCAGCAGCCAACGAGGTGGAGATGAAAAACTGTTTTTT
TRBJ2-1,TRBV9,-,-,CASSVGLGGSYNEQFF,TGTGCCAGCAGCGTAGGATTGGGGGGCTCCTACAATGAGCAGTTCTTC
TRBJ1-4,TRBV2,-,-,CASSEAQAGVRLFF,TGTGCCAGCAGTGAAGCGCAGGCAGGGGTTAGGCTGTTTTTT
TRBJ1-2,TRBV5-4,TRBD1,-,CASGGQGARSGYTF,TGTGCCAGTGGCGGGCAGGGGGCAAGGAGTGGCTACACCTTC
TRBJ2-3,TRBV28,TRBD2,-,CASTGGYAGTDTQYF,TGTGCCAGCACGGGAGGATACGCAGGGACAGATACGCAGTATTTT
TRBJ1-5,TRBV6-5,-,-,CASSTGQSMSPQHF,TGTGCCAGCAGCACCGGACAGAGCATGTCGCCTCAGCATTTT
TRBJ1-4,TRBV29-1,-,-,CSAGPSGGEKLFF,TGCAGCGCAGGGCCGAGTGGTGGTGAAAAACTGTTTTTT
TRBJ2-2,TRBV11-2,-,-,CASRSVQGHYTGELFF,TGTGCCAGCAGATCCGTGCAGGGCCATTACACCGGGGAGCTGTTTTTT
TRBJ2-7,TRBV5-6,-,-,CASRNGNRPKDEQYF,TGTGCCAGCAGAAATGGGAACAGGCCCAAGGACGAGCAGTACTTC
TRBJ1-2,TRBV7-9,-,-,CASSAVAYGYTF,TGTGCCAGCAGCGCGGTTGCCTATGGCTACACCTTC
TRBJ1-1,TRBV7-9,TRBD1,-,CASSLVPGQGFNTEAFF,TGTGCCAGCAGCTTAGTACCGGGACAGGGATTTAACACTGAAGCTTTCTTT
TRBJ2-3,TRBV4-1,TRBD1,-,CASTRDPGGTDTQYF,TGCGCCAGCACTCGGGACCCAGGGGGCACGGATACGCAGTATTTT
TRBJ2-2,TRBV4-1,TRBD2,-,CASSQDTSGGLWNTGELFF,TGCGCCAGCAGCCAAGATACTAGCGGGGGGTTATGGAACACCGGGGAGCTGTTTTTT
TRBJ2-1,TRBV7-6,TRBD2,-,CASSFGLAGSYNEQFF,TGTGCCAGCAGCTTCGGGCTAGCGGGCTCCTACAATGAGCAGTTCTTC
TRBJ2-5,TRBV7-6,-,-,CASSLQYQETQYF,TGTGCCAGCAGCTTACAGTACCAAGAGACCCAGTACTTC
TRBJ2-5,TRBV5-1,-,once,CASSLTGAYQETQYF,TGCGCCAGCAGCTTAACGGGAGCATACCAAGAGACCCAGTACTTC
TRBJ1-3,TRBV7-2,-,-,CASSLEWARSGNTIYF,TGTGCCAGCAGCTTAGAATGGGCCCGCTCTGGAAACACCATATATTTT
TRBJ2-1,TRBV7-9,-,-,CASSYSHGSYNEQFF,TGTGCCAGCAGCTACTCTCACGGGTCCTACAATGAGCAGTTCTTC
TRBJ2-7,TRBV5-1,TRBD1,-,CASSAPGGAITYEQYF,TGCGCCAGCAGCGCCCCAGGGGGCGCGATTACCTACGAGCAGTACTTC
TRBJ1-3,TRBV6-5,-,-,CASSYAQGSGNTIYF,TGTGCCAGCAGTTATGCGCAGGGCTCTGGAAACACCATATATTTT
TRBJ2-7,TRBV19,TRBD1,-,CASSEGQSSYEQYF,TGTGCCAGTAGTGAGGGACAGAGCTCCTACGAGCAGTACTTC
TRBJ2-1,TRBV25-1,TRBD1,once,CASSEPGQGYGSEQFF,TGTGCCAGCAGCGAACCGGGACAGGGGTATGGGAGTGAGCAGTTCTTC
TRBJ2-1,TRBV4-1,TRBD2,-,CASSQGERGGSYNEQFF,TGCGCCAGCAGCCAAGGAGAGCGGGGGGGCTCCTACAATGAGCAGTTCTTC
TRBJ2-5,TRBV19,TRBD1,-,CASSISGFVTGRVQETQYF,TGTGCCAGTAGTATTAGTGGGTTCGTGACAGGGAGAGTTCAAGAGACCCAGTACTTC
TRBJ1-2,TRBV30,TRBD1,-,CAWSVGQGLLNYGYTF,TGTGCCTGGAGTGTGGGACAGGGATTACTTAACTATGGCTACACCTTC
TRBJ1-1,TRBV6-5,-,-,CASSYSAENTEAFF,TGTGCCAGCAGTTACTCGGCGGAGAACACTGAAGCTTTCTTT